This TCR beta chain comes out of a study of PD-1 blockade in classical Hodgkin lymphoma. Study information: Patients received nivolumab 3 mg/kg intravenously every 2 weeks. Points from the study as a whole: Partial responders and progressors had significantly lower baseline TCR diversity. Reasons behind the repertoire differences stay unclear, perhaps disease activity or earlier therapy. Healthy donors reportedly exceeded newly diagnosed patients in baseline TCR diversity.

Germline V gene sequence: CDR1 MNHEY, CDR2 SMNVEV (reference sequence). V shed 5 bases and J shed 5 bases, with 15 bases lying between them. The CDR3 is 14 amino acids. The method was immunoSEQ multiplex PCR; TCRdb's version includes in-frame clones alone and lacks a portion of them. The data contain 15,000 to 20,000 clones, 75% to 85% of them seen just once; the ten biggest clones take up 20% to 25%. As to this clone: Its antigen is not identified.

Described time point: cycle 4 day 1 (C4D1), after five to seven weeks of nivolumab. Following autologous stem cell transplantation, relapse occurred in every patient, and exposure to brentuximab vedotin varied. The rearrangement links TRBV27 to TRBJ1-2, with D possibly matching TRBD1 (6 bases). The receptor comes from a human donor with classical Hodgkin lymphoma. The specimen was peripheral blood mononuclear cells (PBMCs), collected before the fourth cycle of nivolumab. The CDR3 reads CASSHLQGTYGYTF. DNA for the CDR3: TGTGCCAGCAGTCATCTACAGGGAACTTATGGCTACACCTTC.